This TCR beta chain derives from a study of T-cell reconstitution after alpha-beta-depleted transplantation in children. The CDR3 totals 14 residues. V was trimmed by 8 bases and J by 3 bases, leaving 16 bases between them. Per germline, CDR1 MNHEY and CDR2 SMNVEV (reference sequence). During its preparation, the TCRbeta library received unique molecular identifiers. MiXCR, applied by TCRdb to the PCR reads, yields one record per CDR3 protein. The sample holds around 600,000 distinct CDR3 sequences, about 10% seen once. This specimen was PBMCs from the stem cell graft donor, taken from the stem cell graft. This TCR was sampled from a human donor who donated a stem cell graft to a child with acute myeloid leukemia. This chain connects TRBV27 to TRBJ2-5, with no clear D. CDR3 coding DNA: TGTGCCAGCGGCCGACTGGGAAAGGAAGAGACCCAGTACTTC. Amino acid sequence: CASGRLGKEETQYF.